This T cell receptor beta chain emerged from a study of glioma-infiltrating T cells after dendritic cell vaccination. Points from the study as a whole: Few patients contributed both blood and tumor specimens.

Notes on this clone: The antigen is unknown.

CDR1 is SGHNT and CDR2 is YYREEE in the germline V gene (reference sequence). Trimming at V came to 5 bases and at J to 0 bases, leaving 8 bases not matched to a gene. The CDR3 covers 16 residues. Sequencing used immunoSEQ multiplex PCR; TCRdb keeps in-frame clones, though not all of them. The data show around 96,000 clones, approximately 80% seen once. This specimen consisted of blood, obtained before dendritic cell vaccination. The J gene is TRBJ2-1, the V gene TRBV5-4, with 7 bases aligning to TRBD2. The TCR comes from a human donor with glioblastoma. CDR3 sequence: CASSGGLLSSYNEQFF. The CDR3 region has the DNA TGTGCCAGCAGTGGGGGACTATTAAGCTCCTACAATGAGCAGTTCTTC.